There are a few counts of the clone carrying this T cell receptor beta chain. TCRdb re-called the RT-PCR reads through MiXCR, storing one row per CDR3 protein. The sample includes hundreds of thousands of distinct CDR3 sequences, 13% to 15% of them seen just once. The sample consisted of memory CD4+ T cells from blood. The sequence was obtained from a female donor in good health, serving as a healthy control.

The CDR3 region is CASSVAISGSDNEQFF. The CDR3 DNA sequence: TGTGCCAGCAGCGTAGCGATTAGCGGGAGCGACAATGAGCAGTTCTTC. The V call is TRBV9, the J call TRBJ2-1, with TRBD2 identical over 9 bases. V shed 0 bases and J 5 bases; nucleotides not matched to a gene: 6. The CDR3 totals 16 residues. Germline-derived CDR1 and CDR2 are SGDLS and YYNGEE.